This T cell receptor (beta chain) was recorded in a study of blood T cell repertoires in COVID-19 (dated by TCRdb to about 2020). At the level of the whole study: Collaborator samples came from the United States, Italy and Spain and covered acute and convalescent phases of COVID-19. Samples were obtained from the ongoing ImmuneRACE study (first 160 participants) and from some 1,300 subjects provided by 6 global collaborators. Where HLA class I and class II types were available, the types were taken from metadata supplied by the sample provider, not from assay-based typing. The prospective study material was composed of cDNA or gDNA derived from T cells, B-cell-depleted T cells, or PBMCs. The dataset comprised deeply sampled blood TCRbeta repertoires from subjects exposed to, actively infected with, or recovered from COVID-19. The repertoires were released in a freely available public database meant as a resource for research on the immune response to SARS-CoV-2. The sample metadata nearly always contained a de-identified subject ID, COVID-19 status, age in years and sex. The paper as a whole reports these results and caveats: Clinical and demographic metadata were provided uncurated, with the amount varying by source and participant.

The immunoSEQ Assay, a bias-controlled multiplex PCR, was used to amplify TCRbeta CDR3 regions from genomic DNA. Under the source paper's analysis protocol: The number of nucleated cells in each sample was estimated from the amplification of reference gene primers within the assay. Sequence reads were collapsed and filtered to measure the absolute abundance of every unique TCRbeta CDR3 rearrangement. For each sample, productive Simpson clonality was calculated as the square root of Simpson's diversity index across productive rearrangements. Sourced from immuneACCESS, this table was stored by TCRdb with only in-frame sequences that have V and J called. A share of the clones is absent; for the studies checked, an unresolved V gene accounts for under half, and the remainder has no known explanation. V and J calls and clone size are those listed in that table; D and trimming were worked out from the DNA. Recorded for this sample are more than 90,000 clones; approximately 83% of them occurred a single time. The leading ten clones occupy roughly 0.83% of the sample.

As regards this clone: Its antigen has not been determined. Base qualities are missing; no much larger clone stands one base away.

Each collaborating institution followed its own protocols to collect whole blood in K2EDTA tubes. For TCRbeta analysis, collaborator samples were shipped as frozen whole blood, as isolated PBMCs, or as DNA extracted from either sample type. Deletion took 5 bases off V and 1 base off J, with a span of 18 bases between the germline ends. The CDR3 goes from the cysteine to the phenylalanine over 17 residues. The kept DNA is CDR3 alone, 51 bases in frame from the first base. Via the germline V gene, CDR1 is SGHAT and CDR2 FQNNGV. The sample taken for sequencing was peripheral blood. The V and J segments used are TRBV11-2 and TRBJ1-5, with no confident D gene call. The clonotype comes from a woman in her sixties or seventies with acute or convalescent COVID-19. Here the CDR3 is given as CASSIGPGFESNQPQHF. The sequenced DNA is TGTGCCAGCAGCATCGGTCCGGGGTTCGAGAGCAATCAGCCCCAGCATTTT. The variable domain in full, with residues beyond the CDR3 obtained from the reference TRBV11-2 and TRBJ1-5 genes, is EAGVAQSPRYKIIEKRQSVAFWCNPISGHATLYWYQQILGQGPKLLIQFQNNGVVDDSQLPKDRFSAERLKGVDSTLKIQPAKLEDSAVYLCASSIGPGFESNQPQHFGDGTRLSIL.